This paragraph covers one T cell receptor beta chain sequence. The data were taken from a study of T cell changes during pregnancy in multiple sclerosis. Germline V gene lookup returns CDR1 SGHRS and CDR2 YFSETQ. V lost 3 bases and J lost 0; bases outside the gene matches: 5. The CDR3 is made up of 16 amino acids. The data were produced by immunoSEQ multiplex PCR, yet TCRdb's version contains in-frame clones alone and is incomplete. The table has about 92,000 clones, around 93% seen once; the top ten hold approximately 4.5%. The sample in question was peripheral blood, obtained in the first trimester of pregnancy. The receptor was isolated from a female donor with multiple sclerosis, enrolled in a pregnancy study. The rearrangement links TRBV5-1 to TRBJ2-3; 9 nucleotides align to TRBD2. DNA for the CDR3: TGCGCCAGCAGCTCACTGACTAGCGGTAGCACAGATACGCAGTATTTT. It encodes CASSSLTSGSTDTQYF.